This is a list of T cell receptor beta chains from one sample in a study of Ad26.COV2.S vaccination and SARS-CoV-2 variants. Produced via immunoSEQ multiplex PCR; TCRdb's table is partial and in-frame only. The sample yields some 330,000 clones, roughly 90% seen once. This specimen consisted of peripheral blood, obtained in a trial of Ad26.COV2.S vaccine versus placebo. Receptor source: a person aged 18 to 65 who received the Ad26.COV2.S COVID-19 vaccine or a placebo. The CDR3 runs from the conserved cysteine through the conserved F or W. The D gene is left open where the match is weak. Clone sizes are given selectively: once, few, many, or a class where the clone is expanded.

CDR3 DNA | CDR3 protein | J gene | D gene | clone size | V gene
TGTGCCAGCAGCTTACTGGGACTTTTGGGTGATGGCTACACCTTC | CASSLLGLLGDGYTF | TRBJ1-2 | . | . | TRBV11-3
TGTGCCTGGAACAGGGGTACAGATACGCAGTATTTT | CAWNRGTDTQYF | TRBJ2-3 | TRBD1 | few | TRBV30
TGTGCCAGCAGCTTAGATCAGGGAGAGACCCAGTACTTC | CASSLDQGETQYF | TRBJ2-5 | . | . | TRBV11-2
TGTGCCAGCAGCTTCCTGGGGACCGGGGAGCTGTTTTTT | CASSFLGTGELFF | TRBJ2-2 | . | . | TRBV7-2
TGTGCCAGTAGTATCGGTTCGCGGGTGGGCACTGAAGCTTTCTTT | CASSIGSRVGTEAFF | TRBJ1-1 | . | . | TRBV19
TGTGCCAGCAGCCCCCTCCGGACAGCCCTGATCTATGGCTACACCTTC | CASSPLRTALIYGYTF | TRBJ1-2 | . | . | TRBV11-2
TGTGCCAGCAGTGTGGAGAAAAATTCACCCCTCCACTTT | CASSVEKNSPLHF | TRBJ1-6 | . | . | TRBV6-4
TGTGCCAGCAGCTTTTTCGGGGGACAGGGAACCACTAACTATGGCTACACCTTC | CASSFFGGQGTTNYGYTF | TRBJ1-2 | TRBD1 | once | TRBV7-9
TGCGCCAGCAGCTTGAGGTCAGACGAGCAGTACTTC | CASSLRSDEQYF | TRBJ2-7 | . | . | TRBV5-1
TGTGCCAGCAGTCTAGATACTGTTGGGACTAATGAAAAACTGTTTTTT | CASSLDTVGTNEKLFF | TRBJ1-4 | . | . | TRBV7-2
TGTGCCAGCAGTTACTCCGGGGCGCGGGGACAGATAGCTTTCTTT | CASSYSGARGQIAFF | TRBJ1-1 | TRBD1 | . | TRBV6-2/TRBV6-3
TGTGCCAGCAGGCCTAGGGTAAACCATGAGCAGTTCTTC | CASRPRVNHEQFF | TRBJ2-1 | . | once | TRBV5-4
TGTGCCAGCAGCCTCGCGAGTGAAAAACTGTTTTTT | CASSLASEKLFF | TRBJ1-4 | . | . | TRBV28
TGTGCCAGCAGTTCCGGGGGGAGCTCCTACAATGAGCAGTTCTTC | CASSSGGSSYNEQFF | TRBJ2-1 | TRBD2 | . | TRBV6-2/TRBV6-3
TGTGCCAGCAGTAAAACCAGGGGGGGCGGAGATACGCAGTATTTT | CASSKTRGGGDTQYF | TRBJ2-3 | . | . | TRBV6-4
TGTGCCAGCAGTCCCAGAGTAGCGGGGGGCCCTACGCTCTACAATGAGCAGTTCTTC | CASSPRVAGGPTLYNEQFF | TRBJ2-1 | TRBD2 | . | TRBV27
TGTGCCAGCAGCTTAGACCCGAACACTGAAGCTTTCTTT | CASSLDPNTEAFF | TRBJ1-1 | . | . | TRBV7-9
TGTGCCAGCAGTTCACTCGGGCGGGAGTGGGGCTATGGCTACACCTTC | CASSSLGREWGYGYTF | TRBJ1-2 | . | . | TRBV27
TGTGCCAGCAGTGTGGAGAGGGCAGGCGAGACCCAGTACTTC | CASSVERAGETQYF | TRBJ2-5 | . | . | TRBV2
TGTGCCAGTAGTATACTCGGTTCTAGCTATAATTCACCCCTCCACTTT | CASSILGSSYNSPLHF | TRBJ1-6 | . | . | TRBV19
TGTGCCAGCAGTCAACCCGCCACCGGCAGATTAAACACAGATACGCAGTATTTT | CASSQPATGRLNTDTQYF | TRBJ2-3 | . | . | TRBV6-2/TRBV6-3
TGTGCCAGCAGCCCCTCGGGACCGGGGAGAGAGACCCAGTACTTC | CASSPSGPGRETQYF | TRBJ2-5 | . | . | TRBV7-9
TGTGCCAGTAAAGGACAGGGCACTGAAGCTTTCTTT | CASKGQGTEAFF | TRBJ1-1 | TRBD1 | . | TRBV19
TGCAGCGTTGAAGATCTTCAGAGGGCAGCTTTCTTT | CSVEDLQRAAFF | TRBJ1-1 | . | . | TRBV29-1
TGCGCCAGCACTAGGACAGGCGGCTTATATGGCTACACCTTC | CASTRTGGLYGYTF | TRBJ1-2 | TRBD1 | . | TRBV5-1
TGTGCCAGCAGCTTAGGGGCGAACACTGAAGCTTTCTTT | CASSLGANTEAFF | TRBJ1-1 | . | . | TRBV11-2
TGTGCCAGCAGCTTAGACGGTCCGTATGGCTACACCTTC | CASSLDGPYGYTF | TRBJ1-2 | . | . | TRBV7-2
TGTGCCAGCAGCGTAGAGGTCTTCCCCGGGGAGCTGTTTTTT | CASSVEVFPGELFF | TRBJ2-2 | . | . | TRBV9
TGTGCCAGCAGTTACCCACAGGGACTGAACACTGAAGCTTTCTTT | CASSYPQGLNTEAFF | TRBJ1-1 | . | once | TRBV6-2/TRBV6-3
TGTGCCAGCAGCCAAGAAATCGGCGGAGAAATAAAGGGGAGGGCGAACACCGGGGAGCTGTTTTTT | CASSQEIGGEIKGRANTGELFF | TRBJ2-2 | TRBD2 | . | TRBV3-1/TRBV3-2
TGTGCCAGCAGCCAAGCTATGAGAGAGGGGACTGAAGCTTTCTTT | CASSQAMREGTEAFF | TRBJ1-1 | . | . | TRBV16
TGCGCCAGCAGCCAAGACCGGGACAGGCACTATGGCTACACCTTC | CASSQDRDRHYGYTF | TRBJ1-2 | TRBD1 | . | TRBV4-1
TGTGCCAGCAGACCCCCAGTGAACACTGAAGCTTTCTTT | CASRPPVNTEAFF | TRBJ1-1 | . | . | TRBV2
TGCGCCAGCAGCCAAGAAGGGACAGTCCCAACCTATGGCTACACCTTC | CASSQEGTVPTYGYTF | TRBJ1-2 | TRBD1 | . | TRBV4-1
TGTGCCAGCAGCAAATTCGGGCCTGATGACGGCACTGAAGCTTTCTTT | CASSKFGPDDGTEAFF | TRBJ1-1 | . | . | TRBV27
TGTGCCAGCAGCCAGTTGGCGGGACAGGGTAACTATGGCTACACCTTC | CASSQLAGQGNYGYTF | TRBJ1-2 | TRBD1 | once | TRBV11-2
TGTGCCAAAATAGACAGGGTCTCCTACAATGAGCAGTTCTTC | CAKIDRVSYNEQFF | TRBJ2-1 | . | once | TRBV21-1
TGTGCCAGTAGTCTCCGGGATTGGGAAAAACTGTTTTTT | CASSLRDWEKLFF | TRBJ1-4 | . | . | TRBV19
TGTGCCAGCTCCCCCTGGGAAGGCACCATATATTTT | CASSPWEGTIYF | TRBJ1-3 | . | . | TRBV18
TGTGCCAGCAGCTACAGCTCCTACGAGCAGTACTTC | CASSYSSYEQYF | TRBJ2-7 | . | . | TRBV6-5
TGCGCCAGCAGCCAAGGGGGCTGGAGCACAGATACGCAGTATTTT | CASSQGGWSTDTQYF | TRBJ2-3 | . | . | TRBV4-1
TGTGCCAGCAGCTTCCGGGACGCCGGGGGAGCTTTCTTT | CASSFRDAGGAFF | TRBJ1-1 | . | . | TRBV7-2
TGTGCCAGCTCAACGACATCGGACCCACAAGACCGAAACACCATATATTTT | CASSTTSDPQDRNTIYF | TRBJ1-3 | . | . | TRBV18
TGTGCCAGTAGTATAGCGACAACAGGGGCGGCTTTCTTT | CASSIATTGAAFF | TRBJ1-1 | TRBD1 | . | TRBV19
TGTGCCAGCTCACCGGAGGGCGCGGGGTATGGCTACACCTTC | CASSPEGAGYGYTF | TRBJ1-2 | . | . | TRBV18
TGTGCCAGCTCACCACCGTCACGGAACTCTGGAAACACCATATATTTT | CASSPPSRNSGNTIYF | TRBJ1-3 | . | . | TRBV18